Below, 12 T cell receptor beta chains from the same sample are listed, as sequenced in a study of beta chain features in type 1 diabetes. The study reverse transcribed the entire isolated RNA, so it sequenced expressed TCRB transcripts. Only in-frame clones appear in the TCRdb table, and some are missing; sequencing was by immunoSEQ multiplex PCR. The sample lists about half a million clones, around 10% seen once, with 0.045% to 0.06% in the top ten. The specimen was naive CD4+ T cells from blood. The receptors were sampled from a woman aged 18-30 years in good health.

The sample holds a few counts of this clone. The chain joins TRBV7-9 to TRBJ2-1; D possibly corresponds to TRBD2 (6 bases). Germline assignment: CDR1 SEHNR and CDR2 FQNEAQ (reference sequence). This CDR3 is 13 amino acids long. V was cut by 3 bases and J by 8 bases, with 11 bases left in between. In DNA form, the CDR3 reads TGTGCCAGCAGCTTCCCTTCTAGCGATGAGCAGTTCTTC. Translated: CASSFPSSDEQFF.

The chain joins TRBV15 to TRBJ1-2; D is unresolved. The ends were cut back, 1 base at V and 4 bases at J, with 7 bases in the middle. CDR1 is LNHNV, CDR2 YYDKDF, per germline (reference sequence). The CDR3 contains 13 residues. The chain's CDR3 is CATSRAAAYGYTF. For the CDR3, the DNA is TGTGCCACCAGCAGAGCGGCAGCCTATGGCTACACCTTC.

The chain joins TRBV7-9 to TRBJ1-2, with 11 nucleotides matching TRBD1. The CDR3 has 16 amino acids. The trim removed 3 bases at V and 8 bases at J, leaving 11 bases unmatched. The germline V gene encodes CDR1 SEHNR and CDR2 FQNEAQ (reference sequence). CDR3 DNA sequence: TGTGCCAGCAGCTTGGACAGGGGGCCGCTAACAGAGGGCTACACCTTC. Translating gives CASSLDRGPLTEGYTF.

This clone has just a few counts. This chain connects TRBV7-3 to TRBJ2-3, with unresolved D. Germline CDR1 and CDR2: SGHTA and FQGTGA. Trimming took off 2 bases at V and 4 bases at J, with 10 bases between the two ends. The CDR3 runs to 14 residues. CDR3 DNA sequence: TGTGCCAGCAGCTTAGGTGGTAGTTCAGATACGCAGTATTTT. It yields the protein CASSLGGSSDTQYF.

The chain joins TRBV2 to TRBJ1-5, with D perhaps TRBD1 (6 bases). Germline assignment: CDR1 SNHLY and CDR2 FYNNEI. The V gene lost 2 bases and the J gene lost 6 bases, with 11 bases spanning the gap. This CDR3 spans 14 amino acids. For the CDR3, the DNA is TGTGCCAGCAGTGAATGGGGGGCCGGTCAGCCCCAGCATTTT. Encoded protein: CASSEWGAGQPQHF.

There are a few counts of this clone. V usage is TRBV5-1 and J usage is TRBJ2-1, with 8 bases aligning to TRBD1. The CDR3 has 15 amino acids. Germline V gives CDR1 SGHRS, CDR2 YFSETQ. With V trimmed by 0 bases and J by 2 bases, 1 base remained unmatched. As DNA, the CDR3 is TGCGCCAGCAGCTTGGCACAGGGGGCCTACAATGAGCAGTTCTTC. The encoded protein is CASSLAQGAYNEQFF.

This clone was picked up many times. The V call is TRBV30, the J call TRBJ2-1; perhaps TRBD2 as D (5 bases). Looked up from germline, CDR1 is GTSNPN and CDR2 is SVGIG (reference sequence). The CDR3 is 12 amino acids. Trimming left V 0 bases short and J 6 bases short, with 6 bases between. CDR3 sequence: CAWSVSGNEQFF. CDR3 DNA: TGTGCCTGGAGTGTAAGCGGCAATGAGCAGTTCTTC.

This chain connects TRBV7-8 to TRBJ2-1; D may be TRBD2 (6 bases). Germline assignment: CDR1 SGHVS and CDR2 FQNEAQ. This CDR3 is 16 amino acids long. V lost 6 bases, J lost 4 bases, and 19 bases lay in between. This CDR3 reads CASRPVGSGAYNEQFF. The CDR3 DNA sequence: TGTGCCAGCAGGCCCGTCGGGAGCGGAGCTTACAATGAGCAGTTCTTC.

This clone showed up just a few times. The rearrangement links TRBV6-5 to TRBJ2-5, with D possibly TRBD1 on 5 matching bases. The germline V gene has CDR1 MNHEY and CDR2 SVGAGI. The CDR3 is made up of 14 amino acids. V dropped 5 bases and J dropped 4 bases, with 14 bases sitting between them. CDR3 sequence: CASSEPGWGETQYF. CDR3 DNA: TGTGCCAGCAGTGAGCCAGGGTGGGGAGAGACCCAGTACTTC.

This clone was observed a few times. This chain connects TRBV7-9 to TRBJ2-5; 10 bases are shared with TRBD2. The CDR3 consists of 16 residues. The J segment lost 2 bases and the V segment lost 3 bases, leaving 6 bases of the junction unmatched. Germline V gene lookup returns CDR1 SEHNR and CDR2 FQNEAQ (reference sequence). CDR3 sequence (DNA): TGTGCCAGCAGCTTTGGCCTAGCGGGGGCACAAGAGACCCAGTACTTC. It specifies CASSFGLAGAQETQYF.

Only a few counts were recorded for this clone. The chain has TRBV23-1 and TRBJ1-1; D is possibly TRBD1 (6 bases). TRBV23-1 has ORF status, its function being uncertain. CDR3 length: 18 amino acids. Trimming shortened V by 0 bases and J by 0 bases, and 17 bases separated the two germline ends. The CDR3 sequence is CASSQSCADSSMNTEAFF. In DNA form, the CDR3 reads TGCGCCAGCAGTCAATCGTGTGCGGACAGCTCCATGAACACTGAAGCTTTCTTT.

This chain links TRBV5-4 with TRBJ2-1; 8 nucleotides line up with TRBD1. Germline assignment: CDR1 SGHNT and CDR2 YYREEE (reference sequence). Germline trimming cut 4 bases from V and 0 bases from J; bases unmatched to any gene: 9. The CDR3 spans 17 residues. CDR3 coding DNA: TGTGCCAGCAGCAGAGGACAGGGAGGTTCCTCCTACAATGAGCAGTTCTTC. This sequence encodes CASSRGQGGSSYNEQFF. Drawing the rest from reference TRBV5-4 and TRBJ2-1, the complete variable domain is ETGVTQSPTHLIKTRGQQVTLRCSSQSGHNTVSWYQQALGQGPQFIFQYYREEENGRGNFPPRFSGLQFPNYSSELNVNALELDDSALYLCASSRGQGGSSYNEQFFGPGTRLTVL.